Below, 10 T cell receptor beta chains from the same sample are listed, as sequenced in a study of Ad26.COV2.S vaccination and SARS-CoV-2 variants. Treatment in this sample: around 19 received Ad26.COV2.S at low or high dose, single or two shots; roughly five received placebo; per-sample allocation not given. Day 63 after the first injection of vaccine or placebo was the sampling time. The data were produced by immunoSEQ multiplex PCR, yet TCRdb's version contains in-frame clones alone and is incomplete. In the table there are 300,000 to 400,000 clones, approximately 86% of which are singletons. Sequencing used peripheral blood, obtained in a trial of Ad26.COV2.S vaccine versus placebo. These receptors were obtained from a person aged 18-65 years who received the Ad26.COV2.S COVID-19 vaccine or a placebo.

The V and J genes are TRBV11-2 and TRBJ2-1; 7 bases line up with TRBD2. In germline, CDR1 is SGHAT, CDR2 FQNNGV. With V trimmed by 5 bases and J by 4 bases, 8 bases remained unmatched. The CDR3 sequence is 15 residues long. The CDR3 coding sequence is TGTGCCAGCAGCCACGGGAGCGGGGCGTACAATGAGCAGTTCTTC. This sequence encodes CASSHGSGAYNEQFF.

The chain couples TRBV28 to TRBJ2-2; no firm D call. The CDR3 covers 12 residues. Trimming stripped 9 bases from V and 0 bases from J, with 5 bases between. The germline gives CDR1 MDHEN, CDR2 SYDVKM. CDR3 bases: TGTGCCAGGGGGTCGAACACCGGGGAGCTGTTTTTT. Translation gives CARGSNTGELFF.

DNA for the CDR3: TGTGCCAGTAGTCCGAACCTCGTGAGGGGGGCCCGGGCTACCGGGGAGCTGTTTTTT. This translates into CASSPNLVRGARATGELFF. The chain uses TRBV19 and TRBJ2-2; D may be TRBD1 or TRBD2 (6 bases each). This CDR3 has 19 amino acids. The germline CDR1 and CDR2 sequences are LNHDA and SQIVND (reference sequence). With 5 bases removed from V and 5 bases from J, the gap between germline ends came to 27 bases.

The chain links TRBV19 to TRBJ2-5; 9 bases map to TRBD2. CDR1 is LNHDA and CDR2 is SQIVND in the germline V gene (reference sequence). The CDR3 contains 14 residues. J was trimmed by 3 bases and V by 7 bases; bases with no gene match: 6. The CDR3 loop reads CASTEVAGEETQYF. The CDR3 region has the DNA TGTGCCAGTACCGAGGTAGCGGGAGAAGAGACCCAGTACTTC.

This chain joins TRBV3-1 (or the pseudogene TRBV3-2) and TRBJ2-7; 7 nucleotides line up with TRBD2. V was pared by 4 bases and J by 0 bases, with 12 bases of the junction left unmatched. This CDR3 region has 17 residues. Germline V gene lookup returns CDR1 LGHDT and CDR2 YNNKEL (reference sequence). In DNA form, the CDR3 reads TGTGCCAGCAGCCCGCCCGGATGGCGGGGGTACTCCTACGAGCAGTACTTC. Translating gives CASSPPGWRGYSYEQYF.

The V and J genes are TRBV29-1 and TRBJ2-7; 10 positions match TRBD2. With 3 bases clipped from V and 4 bases from J, the junction kept 9 bases outside the gene matches. Looked up from germline, CDR1 is SQVTM and CDR2 is ANQGSEA. The CDR3 loop spans 15 amino acids. CDR3 loop: CSVEDGSGRAYEQYF. CDR3 coding DNA: TGCAGCGTTGAGGATGGGAGCGGGAGGGCGTACGAGCAGTACTTC.

This sequence joins TRBV5-1 and TRBJ1-2; 7 positions match TRBD1. CDR3 size: 15 residues. CDR1 is SGHRS, CDR2 YFSETQ, per germline. With V trimmed by 1 base and J by 0 bases, 3 bases remained unmatched. The CDR3 DNA reads TGCGCCAGCAGCTTGATAGGGACAGCTAACTATGGCTACACCTTC. Protein: CASSLIGTANYGYTF.

This chain joins TRBV11-1 and TRBJ2-6, with unresolved D. V lost 8 bases and J 0 bases, leaving 5 bases between the germline ends. The CDR3 extends over 13 amino acids. Per the germline V gene, CDR1 is SGHAT and CDR2 is FQDESV (reference sequence). The CDR3 spells CASRNSGANVLTF. CDR3 nucleotides: TGTGCCAGCCGGAACTCTGGGGCCAACGTCCTGACTTTC.

The chain recombines TRBV18 with TRBJ1-2; maybe TRBD1 (6 bases). Between the trimmed V and J ends, which lost 2 bases and 7 bases, there was a span of 11 bases. Germline CDR1 and CDR2: KGHSH and LQKENI. The CDR3 length is 13 residues. DNA of the CDR3: TGTGCCAGCTCACCAGACAGGAGTAGTGGCTACACCTTC. Encoded protein: CASSPDRSSGYTF.

Regarding this clone: Other DNA sequences from this sample encode an identical CDR3 as well. The chain couples TRBV7-2 to TRBJ2-7; 11 nucleotides agree with TRBD2. Germline lookup yields CDR1 SGHTA and CDR2 FQGNSA. CDR3 size: 14 residues. After removal of 5 bases from V and 3 bases from J, the junction contained 3 bases not matched to a gene. This CDR3 is CASSPGTSGYEQYF. CDR3 nucleotide sequence: TGTGCCAGCAGCCCAGGGACTAGCGGCTACGAGCAGTACTTC. Full variable domain (missing parts from reference TRBV7-2 and TRBJ2-7): GAGVSQSPSNKVTEKGKDVELRCDPISGHTALYWYRQSLGQGLEFLIYFQGNSAPDKSGLPSDRFSAERTGGSVSTLTIQRTQQEDSAVYLCASSPGTSGYEQYFGPGTRLTVT.